Here is one TCR beta chain with its context. The target antigen is unknown. This entry belongs to a study of blood T cells in healthy people across ages. Study-wide points: Getting older went along with TCR beta diversity per million T cells dropping roughly linearly. A greater number of naive CD4+ cells and higher diversity distinguished long-lived donors from aged donors.

This CDR3 comprises 17 residues. Germline assignment: CDR1 SQVTM and CDR2 ANQGSEA. Trimming took 6 bases from V and 2 from J, leaving 20 bases between them. The authors ran a second PCR of about 7 to 11 cycles using a sample-barcoded 5' primer and a J-beta primer mix. Each TCR beta cDNA got a 12-nucleotide random molecular identifier. TCRdb called the 5' RACE reads again in MiXCR, with one record for every CDR3 protein. The sample yields about 1,400,000 distinct CDR3 sequences, roughly 64% seen once. In terms of origin and age, donors were healthy Caucasian individuals from Russia aged 6 to 90. Sequencing input: blood. The clonotype comes from a man in his late teens or twenties in good health. The chain uses TRBV29-1 and TRBJ2-6, with D possibly being TRBD2 (5 bases). Here the CDR3 reads CSVLGSPRVPGANVLTF. The CDR3, as DNA: TGCAGCGTCCTGGGTTCTCCGCGGGTTCCTGGGGCCAACGTCCTGACTTTC.